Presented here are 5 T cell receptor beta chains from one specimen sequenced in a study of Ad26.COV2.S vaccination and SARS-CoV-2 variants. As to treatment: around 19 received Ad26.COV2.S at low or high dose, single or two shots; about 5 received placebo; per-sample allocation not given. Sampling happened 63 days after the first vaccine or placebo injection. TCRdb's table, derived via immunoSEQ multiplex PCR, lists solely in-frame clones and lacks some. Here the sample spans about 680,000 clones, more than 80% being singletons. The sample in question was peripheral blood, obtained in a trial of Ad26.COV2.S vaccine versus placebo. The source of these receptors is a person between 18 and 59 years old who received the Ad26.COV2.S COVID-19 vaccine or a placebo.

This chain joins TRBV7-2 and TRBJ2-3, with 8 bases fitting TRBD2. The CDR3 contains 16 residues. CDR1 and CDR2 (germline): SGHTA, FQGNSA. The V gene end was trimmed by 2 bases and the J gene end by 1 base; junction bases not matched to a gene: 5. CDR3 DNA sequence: TGTGCCAGCAGCTTACAAAGCGGGGGTGGCACAGATACGCAGTATTTT. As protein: CASSLQSGGGTDTQYF.

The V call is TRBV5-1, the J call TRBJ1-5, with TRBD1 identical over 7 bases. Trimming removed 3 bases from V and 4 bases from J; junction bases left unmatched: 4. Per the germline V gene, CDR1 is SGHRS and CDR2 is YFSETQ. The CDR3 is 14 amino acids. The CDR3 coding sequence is TGCGCCAGCAGCTGGGGGACAGAAAATCAGCCCCAGCATTTT. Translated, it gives CASSWGTENQPQHF.

CDR3 sequence reads: CAWSANPRTSGSREQYF. The CDR3 region has the DNA TGTGCCTGGAGTGCCAATCCCAGGACTAGCGGGAGTAGAGAGCAGTACTTC. The V and J genes are TRBV30 and TRBJ2-7; 13 nucleotides agree with TRBD2. The V segment lost 1 base and the J segment 7 bases; nucleotides outside the gene matches: 13. Germline V gene lookup returns CDR1 GTSNPN and CDR2 SVGIG (reference sequence). The CDR3 extends over 17 amino acids.

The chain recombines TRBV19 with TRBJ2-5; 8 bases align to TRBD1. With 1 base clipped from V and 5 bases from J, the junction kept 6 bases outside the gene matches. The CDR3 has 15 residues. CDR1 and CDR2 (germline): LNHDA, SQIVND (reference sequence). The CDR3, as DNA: TGTGCCAGTAGTATAGCCCGCCCAGGGGGCGAGACCCAGTACTTC. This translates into CASSIARPGGETQYF. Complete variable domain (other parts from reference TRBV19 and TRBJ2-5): DGGITQSPKYLFRKEGQNVTLSCEQNLNHDAMYWYRQDPGQGLRLIYYSQIVNDFQKGDIAEGYSVSREKKESFPLTVTSAQKNPTAFYLCASSIARPGGETQYFGPGTRLLVL.

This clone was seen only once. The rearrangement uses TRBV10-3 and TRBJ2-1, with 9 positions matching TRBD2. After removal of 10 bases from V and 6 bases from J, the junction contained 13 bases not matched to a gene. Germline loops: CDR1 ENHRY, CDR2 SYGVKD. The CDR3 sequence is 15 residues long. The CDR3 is CATSGGSGSSNEQFF. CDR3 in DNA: TGTGCCACCAGCGGGGGTAGCGGGAGCAGCAATGAGCAGTTCTTC.